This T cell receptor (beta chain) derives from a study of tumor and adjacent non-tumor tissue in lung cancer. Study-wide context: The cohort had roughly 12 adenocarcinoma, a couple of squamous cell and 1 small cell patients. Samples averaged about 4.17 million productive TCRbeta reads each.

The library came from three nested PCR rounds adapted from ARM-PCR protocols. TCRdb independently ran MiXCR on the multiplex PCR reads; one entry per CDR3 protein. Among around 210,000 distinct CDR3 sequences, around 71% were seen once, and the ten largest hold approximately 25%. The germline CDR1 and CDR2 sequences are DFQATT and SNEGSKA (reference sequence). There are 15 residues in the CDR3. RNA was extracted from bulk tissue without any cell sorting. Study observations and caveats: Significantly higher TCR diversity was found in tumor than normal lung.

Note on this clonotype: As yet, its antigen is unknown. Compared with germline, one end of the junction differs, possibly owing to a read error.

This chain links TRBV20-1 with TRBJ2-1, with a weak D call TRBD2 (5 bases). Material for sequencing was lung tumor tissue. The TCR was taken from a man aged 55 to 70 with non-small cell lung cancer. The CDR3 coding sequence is TGCAGTGTTAGAGATCGACCTAGCAGCTACAATGAGCAGTTCTTC. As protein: CSVRDRPSSYNEQFF.